Below are 26 T cell receptor beta chains sequenced from a single sample in a study of T cells in Graves' hyperthyroidism and ophthalmopathy. The CDR3 regions of TCR beta were amplified from RNA transcripts. Using the HTBI primer set, a first-round RT-PCR was run on the TCR CDR3. TCRdb analysed the multiplex PCR reads with MiXCR anew, one entry per CDR3 protein. This sample carries approximately 320,000 distinct CDR3 sequences, roughly 17% of them seen once, and the ten largest clones take approximately 35%. Sequences were obtained from blood. Receptor source: a man aged 25 to 45 with Graves' hyperthyroidism.

This rearrangement joins TRBV27 to TRBJ2-7; D is ambiguous. Germline loops: CDR1 MNHEY, CDR2 SMNVEV (reference sequence). The CDR3 runs to 16 residues. The ends were cut back, 6 bases at V and 0 bases at J, with 18 bases in the middle. The CDR3 sequence is CASSLGSGQDSYEQYF. CDR3 sequence (DNA): TGTGCCAGCAGCTTAGGGTCGGGCCAGGACTCCTACGAGCAGTACTTC.

This chain connects TRBV30 to TRBJ1-2, with D possibly matching TRBD1 (5 bases). The CDR3 totals 11 residues. V was cut by 2 bases and J by 11 bases, with 12 bases left in between. Germline values: CDR1 GTSNPN, CDR2 SVGIG (reference sequence). CDR3 nucleotides: TGTGCCTGGAGTCGCCAGGGATCTTACACCTTC. Protein sequence: CAWSRQGSYTF.

This clonotype showed up many times. The rearrangement uses TRBV13 and TRBJ2-7; 9 bases line up with TRBD1. Losses at the gene ends were 0 bases for V and 1 base for J; bases not matched to a gene: 4. Germline assignment: CDR1 PRHDT and CDR2 FYEKMQ (reference sequence). The CDR3 spans 16 residues. Written as DNA, the CDR3 is TGTGCCAGCAGCTTAGGCCTGGGACAGGGTTCCTACGAGCAGTACTTC. Its protein is CASSLGLGQGSYEQYF.

This clonotype occurred many times. The chain carries TRBV7-9 and TRBJ2-5, with 13 bases identical to TRBD2. CDR1 SEHNR and CDR2 FQNEAQ come from the germline V gene (reference sequence). V trimming: 4 bases; J trimming: 4 bases; junction bases outside the gene matches: 9. The CDR3 length is 17 residues. In DNA, the CDR3 is TGTGCCAGCAGCTCCCGCAGACTAGCGGGAGGTACAGAGACCCAGTACTTC. Amino acids: CASSSRRLAGGTETQYF.

This chain uses TRBV14 with TRBJ2-3; the D gene is possibly TRBD2 (5 bases). Trimming cost V 1 base and J 3 bases, with 14 bases left between them. This CDR3 is built from 16 residues. Germline V gene sequence: CDR1 SGHDN, CDR2 FVKESK. The CDR3 loop is CASSQVMGAMTDTQYF. CDR3 bases: TGTGCCAGCAGCCAAGTGATGGGAGCTATGACAGATACGCAGTATTTT.

This clonotype was observed at least ten times. As DNA, the CDR3 is TGTGCCATCAGCCGCGGGAGCGACGAGCAGTACTTC. This codes for CAISRGSDEQYF. The chain employs TRBV10-3 and TRBJ2-7, with 7 bases matching TRBD2. J gave up 5 bases and V 6 bases, and 4 bases lay outside the gene matches. The CDR3 has 12 amino acids. The germline gives CDR1 ENHRY, CDR2 SYGVKD.

This clonotype occurred once. The J gene is TRBJ2-5, the V gene TRBV5-1; 15 bases map to TRBD2. CDR1 and CDR2 (germline): SGHRS, YFSETQ. The V segment lost 3 bases and the J segment 7 bases; nucleotides outside the gene matches: 13. There are 18 residues in the CDR3. CDR3 in amino acids: CASSSEGLAGGRVGTQYF. The CDR3 coding sequence is TGCGCCAGCAGCTCGGAGGGACTAGCGGGAGGACGAGTAGGGACCCAGTACTTC.

In regard to this clonotype: This sequence may be a read error, since a much larger clone differs from it by one base. This chain's CDR3 is CSAREGGNYGYTF. CDR3 DNA: TGCAGTGCTAGAGAGGGGGGGAACTATGGCTACACCTTC. The chain recombines TRBV20-1 with TRBJ1-2; possible D gene TRBD1, 5 bases. Germline V CDR1 and CDR2: DFQATT, SNEGSKA (reference sequence). This CDR3 has 13 residues. V was trimmed by 0 bases and J by 2 bases, leaving 7 bases between them.

The J gene is TRBJ2-1, the V gene TRBV3-1, with 8 bases aligning to TRBD2. From germline, CDR1 is LGHDT and CDR2 YNNKEL (reference sequence). This CDR3 is built from 14 residues. Trimming took 4 bases from V and 6 from J; bases not matched to a gene: 5. The CDR3 nucleotides are TGTGCCAGCAGCCCCGGGGGGGGGATCAATGAGCAGTTCTTC. Translating it yields CASSPGGGINEQFF.

Details on this clonotype: This may be a read error: a much more frequent sequence differs by one nucleotide. J is TRBJ2-3 and V is TRBV12-3 or TRBV12-4; 14 nucleotides agree with TRBD2. V was pared by 5 bases and J by 2 bases, with 3 bases of the junction left unmatched. This CDR3 spans 16 amino acids. CDR3 residues: CASSPGLAGDTDTQYF. The CDR3, as DNA: TGTGCCAGCAGTCCGGGACTAGCGGGAGACACAGATACGCAGTATTTT.

There are many counts of this clonotype. This chain connects TRBV6-1 to TRBJ2-1; D remains ambiguous. V lost 3 bases, J lost 12 bases, and 15 bases lay in between. The CDR3 is made up of 13 amino acids. CDR1 and CDR2 from the germline V gene are MNHNS and SASEGT. The CDR3 protein is CASSDQIRSAQFF. In nucleotides, the CDR3 is TGTGCCAGCAGTGACCAGATTCGGTCGGCGCAGTTCTTC.

This clonotype was observed at least ten times. V usage is TRBV2 and J usage is TRBJ1-5; 10 bases fit TRBD1. The germline V gene has CDR1 SNHLY and CDR2 FYNNEI. The CDR3 length is 15 residues. The V gene end was trimmed by 7 bases and the J gene end by 4 bases; junction bases not matched to a gene: 7. This chain's CDR3 is CASKSRTGGNQPQHF. CDR3 DNA sequence: TGTGCCAGCAAAAGCCGGACAGGGGGGAATCAGCCCCAGCATTTT.

This clonotype was found a few times. The chain joins TRBV15 to TRBJ1-1; the D is unclear. The CDR3 spans 14 residues. The germline CDR1 and CDR2 sequences are LNHNV and YYDKDF (reference sequence). The V end was cut by 6 bases, the J end by 1 base, with 12 bases between. DNA for the CDR3: TGTGCCACCAGGGACCATTGGGAGAACACTGAAGCTTTCTTT. Encoded protein: CATRDHWENTEAFF.

Ten or more counts support this clonotype. The chain carries TRBV11-2 and TRBJ2-7; 7 nucleotides match TRBD2. This CDR3 is built from 14 residues. Trimming cost V 4 bases and J 4 bases; bases outside gene matches: 7. Germline V CDR1 and CDR2: SGHAT, FQNNGV. For the CDR3, the DNA is TGTGCCAGCAGCTCCAGAGGGAGGGCTTACGAGCAGTACTTC. It specifies CASSSRGRAYEQYF.

This clonotype was picked up many times. This rearrangement joins TRBV28 to TRBJ2-5; D may match TRBD1 or TRBD2 (5 bases each). Trimming took 2 bases from V and 5 from J, leaving 12 bases between them. Germline assignment: CDR1 MDHEN and CDR2 SYDVKM. This CDR3 spans 14 amino acids. The CDR3 region is CASSLHGTVETQYF. CDR3 DNA sequence: TGTGCCAGCAGTTTACACGGGACGGTGGAGACCCAGTACTTC.

Of note for this clonotype: This sequence may be a read error, since a much larger clone differs from it by one base. This chain connects TRBV5-5 to TRBJ2-1; tentative D call: TRBD2 (6 bases). Trimming took 5 bases from V and 6 from J, leaving 15 bases between them. The CDR3 is made up of 14 amino acids. The germline CDR1 and CDR2 sequences are SGHKS and YYEKEE (reference sequence). CDR3 sequence reads: CASSSTRTANEQFF. The CDR3 nucleotides are TGTGCCAGCAGTTCGACTAGGACGGCCAATGAGCAGTTCTTC.

The chain uses TRBV5-5 and TRBJ1-4; 9 nucleotides match TRBD1. V was pared by 6 bases and J by 6 bases, with 6 bases of the junction left unmatched. Per the germline V gene, CDR1 is SGHKS and CDR2 is YYEKEE (reference sequence). CDR3 length: 14 amino acids. The CDR3 DNA is TGTGCCAGCACCTCGACAGGGGGAGATGAAAAACTGTTTTTT. Its protein is CASTSTGGDEKLFF.

This clonotype has ten or more counts. This chain connects TRBV2 to TRBJ2-2, with D possibly matching TRBD2 (6 bases). The CDR3 contains 14 residues. Germline lookup yields CDR1 SNHLY and CDR2 FYNNEI. V gave up 7 bases and J gave up 1 base, with 10 bases separating them. The DNA of the CDR3 is TGTGCCAGCATTTTTAGCGGGAACACCGGGGAGCTGTTTTTT. It encodes CASIFSGNTGELFF.

This clonotype was observed at least ten times. The V call is TRBV3-1, the J call TRBJ2-7; maybe TRBD2 (6 bases). From germline, CDR1 is LGHDT and CDR2 YNNKEL (reference sequence). CDR3 length equals 14 residues. V lost 1 base and J 2 bases, leaving 9 bases between the germline ends. CDR3 amino acids: CASSQGAGTYEQYF. DNA of the CDR3: TGTGCCAGCAGCCAAGGGGCGGGAACCTACGAGCAGTACTTC.

This clonotype was counted many times. The chain couples TRBV28 to TRBJ2-3; 7 bases are a match to TRBD2. The CDR3 spans 17 residues. V was pared by 4 bases and J by 2 bases, with 12 bases of the junction left unmatched. Germline V gene lookup returns CDR1 MDHEN and CDR2 SYDVKM. CDR3 sequence reads: CASSWVSTSSLTDTQYF. CDR3 nucleotides: TGTGCCAGCAGTTGGGTGTCGACTAGCTCTCTCACAGATACGCAGTATTTT.

This clonotype came up many times. This chain links TRBV10-3 with TRBJ2-7; 7 nucleotides agree with TRBD1. Germline assignment: CDR1 ENHRY and CDR2 SYGVKD. V was pared by 2 bases and J by 5 bases, with 9 bases of the junction left unmatched. The CDR3 length is 15 residues. For the CDR3, the DNA is TGTGCCATCAGTGAGAGGACAGGACCCCCGGACGAGCAGTACTTC. Translated: CAISERTGPPDEQYF.

This clonotype was recorded at least ten times. V and J are TRBV28 and TRBJ2-7, with no clear D. Trimming left V 8 bases short and J 3 bases short, with 5 bases between. This CDR3 is 10 amino acids long. CDR1 is MDHEN, CDR2 SYDVKM, per germline. CDR3 amino acids: CASGYYEQYF. In nucleotides, the CDR3 is TGTGCCAGCGGCTACTACGAGCAGTACTTC.

J is TRBJ2-5 and V is TRBV14; possible D gene TRBD2, 6 bases. The germline V and J ends were trimmed by 4 bases and 5 bases, with 20 bases remaining between them. The CDR3 runs 16 residues. CDR1 SGHDN and CDR2 FVKESK come from the germline V gene. The CDR3 reads CASSPRGLQGVETQYF. CDR3 sequence (DNA): TGTGCCAGCAGCCCTCGGGGACTCCAGGGCGTCGAGACCCAGTACTTC.

This chain uses TRBV7-2 with TRBJ1-1, with TRBD1 matching 8 bases. Losses at the gene ends were 1 base for V and 2 bases for J; bases not matched to a gene: 12. The CDR3 spans 18 residues. Looked up from germline, CDR1 is SGHTA and CDR2 is FQGNSA. DNA of the CDR3: TGTGCCAGCAGCTTAGTGTCGAACAGGGGGAAACCCAACACTGAAGCTTTCTTT. It translates to CASSLVSNRGKPNTEAFF.

The V call is TRBV28, the J call TRBJ2-3; TRBD2 aligns across 7 bases. This CDR3 is 16 amino acids long. Germline V lookup: CDR1 MDHEN, CDR2 SYDVKM. The V and J ends lost 3 bases and 0 bases, in that order; junction bases with no gene match: 6. The CDR3 spells CASSLQGLLSTDTQYF. The CDR3 DNA reads TGTGCCAGCAGTTTGCAGGGACTACTAAGCACAGATACGCAGTATTTT.

This chain links TRBV5-6 with TRBJ1-5; 7 nucleotides match TRBD1. V was clipped by 3 bases and J by 5 bases; unmatched bases: 5. Germline CDR1 and CDR2: SGHDT and YYEEEE. The CDR3 contains 14 residues. The CDR3 region has the DNA TGTGCCAGCAGCTCGACAGGGTGGGATCAGCCCCAGCATTTT. This gives the protein CASSSTGWDQPQHF. The entire variable domain, with the rest obtained from reference TRBV5-6 and TRBJ1-5, is as follows: DAGVTQSPTHLIKTRGQQVTLRCSPKSGHDTVSWYQQALGQGPQFIFQYYEEEERQRGNFPDRFSGHQFPNYSSELNVNALLLGDSALYLCASSSTGWDQPQHFGDGTRLSIL.